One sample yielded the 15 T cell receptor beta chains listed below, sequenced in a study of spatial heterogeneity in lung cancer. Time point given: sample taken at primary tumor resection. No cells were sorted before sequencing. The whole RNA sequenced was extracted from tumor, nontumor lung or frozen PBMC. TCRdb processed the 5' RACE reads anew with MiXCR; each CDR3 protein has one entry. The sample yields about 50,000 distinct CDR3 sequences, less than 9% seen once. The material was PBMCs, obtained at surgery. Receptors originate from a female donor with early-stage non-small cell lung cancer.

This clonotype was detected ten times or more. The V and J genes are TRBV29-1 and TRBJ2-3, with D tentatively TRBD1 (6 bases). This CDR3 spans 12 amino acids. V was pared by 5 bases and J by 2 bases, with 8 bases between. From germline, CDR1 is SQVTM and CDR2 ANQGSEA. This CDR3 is CSVWGPTDTQYF. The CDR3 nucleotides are TGCAGCGTTTGGGGGCCCACAGATACGCAGTATTTT.

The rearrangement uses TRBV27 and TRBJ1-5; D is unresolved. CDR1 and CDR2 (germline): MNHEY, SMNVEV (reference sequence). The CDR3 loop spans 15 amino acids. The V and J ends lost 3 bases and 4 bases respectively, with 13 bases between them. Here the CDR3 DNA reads TGTGCCAGCAGTTTCTTAGGCACCAGGAATCAGCCCCAGCATTTT. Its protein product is CASSFLGTRNQPQHF.

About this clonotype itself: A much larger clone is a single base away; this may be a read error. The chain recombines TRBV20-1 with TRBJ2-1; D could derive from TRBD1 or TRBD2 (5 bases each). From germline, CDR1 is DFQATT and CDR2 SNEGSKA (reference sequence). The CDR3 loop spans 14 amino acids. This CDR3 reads CGASSRGAYNEQFF. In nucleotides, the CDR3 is TGCGGTGCTAGCTCTCGGGGCGCCTACAATGAGCAGTTCTTC.

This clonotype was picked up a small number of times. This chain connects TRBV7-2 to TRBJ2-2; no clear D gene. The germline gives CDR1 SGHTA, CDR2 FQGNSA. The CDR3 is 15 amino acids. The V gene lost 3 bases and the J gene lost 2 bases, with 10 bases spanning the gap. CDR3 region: CASSFGGVNTGELFF. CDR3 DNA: TGTGCCAGCAGCTTCGGTGGAGTAAACACCGGGGAGCTGTTTTTT.

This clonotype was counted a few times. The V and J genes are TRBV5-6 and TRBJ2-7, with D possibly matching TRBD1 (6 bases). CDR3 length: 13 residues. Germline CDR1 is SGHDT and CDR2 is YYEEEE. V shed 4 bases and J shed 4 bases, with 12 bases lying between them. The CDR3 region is CASSGTGRYEQYF. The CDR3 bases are TGTGCCAGCAGCGGAACAGGGCGATACGAGCAGTACTTC.

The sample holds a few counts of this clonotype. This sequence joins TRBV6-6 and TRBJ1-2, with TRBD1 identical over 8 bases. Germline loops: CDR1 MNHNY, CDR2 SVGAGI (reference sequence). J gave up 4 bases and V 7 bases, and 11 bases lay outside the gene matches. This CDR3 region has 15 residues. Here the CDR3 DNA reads TGTGCCAGCAACCAAGACAGGGGACAGACCTATGGCTACACCTTC. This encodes CASNQDRGQTYGYTF.

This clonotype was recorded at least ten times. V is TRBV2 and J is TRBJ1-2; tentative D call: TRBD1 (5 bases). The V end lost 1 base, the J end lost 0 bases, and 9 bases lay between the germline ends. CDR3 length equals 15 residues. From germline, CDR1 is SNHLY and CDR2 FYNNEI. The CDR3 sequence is CASSEGGGANYGYTF. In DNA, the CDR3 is TGTGCCAGCAGTGAAGGGGGCGGAGCTAACTATGGCTACACCTTC.

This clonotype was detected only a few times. The CDR3 nucleotides read TGTGCCAGCACTTCCGGAGGGTTCTACGAGCAGTACTTC. Protein: CASTSGGFYEQYF. This chain connects TRBV28 to TRBJ2-7, with a tentative D call TRBD2 (6 bases). This CDR3 comprises 13 residues. Trimming stripped 7 bases from V and 3 bases from J, with 13 bases between. Germline V gives CDR1 MDHEN, CDR2 SYDVKM.

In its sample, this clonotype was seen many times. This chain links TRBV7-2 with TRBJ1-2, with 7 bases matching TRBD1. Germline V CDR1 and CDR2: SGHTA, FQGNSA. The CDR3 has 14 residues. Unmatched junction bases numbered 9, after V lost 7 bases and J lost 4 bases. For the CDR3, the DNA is TGTGCCAGCACCGAGACAGGGAAGGGCTATGGCTACACCTTC. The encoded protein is CASTETGKGYGYTF.

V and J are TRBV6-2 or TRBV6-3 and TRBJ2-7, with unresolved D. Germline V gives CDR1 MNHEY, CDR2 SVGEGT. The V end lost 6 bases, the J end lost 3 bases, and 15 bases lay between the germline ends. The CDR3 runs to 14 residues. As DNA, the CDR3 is TGTGCCAGCAGACTAATGGGCACAAACTACGAGCAGTACTTC. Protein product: CASRLMGTNYEQYF.

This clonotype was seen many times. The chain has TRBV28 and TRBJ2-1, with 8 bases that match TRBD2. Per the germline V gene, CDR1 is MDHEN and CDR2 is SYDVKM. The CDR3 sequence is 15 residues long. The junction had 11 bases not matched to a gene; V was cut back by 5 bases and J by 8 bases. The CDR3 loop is CASSEPGGRRYEQFF. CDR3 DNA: TGTGCCAGCAGTGAACCGGGGGGGCGGCGCTATGAGCAGTTCTTC.

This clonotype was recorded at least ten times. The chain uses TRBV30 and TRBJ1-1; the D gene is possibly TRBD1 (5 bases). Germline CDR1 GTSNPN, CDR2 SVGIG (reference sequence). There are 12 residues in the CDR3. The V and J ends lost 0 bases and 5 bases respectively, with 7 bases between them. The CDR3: CAWSVKGTEAFF. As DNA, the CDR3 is TGTGCCTGGAGTGTGAAGGGGACTGAAGCTTTCTTT.

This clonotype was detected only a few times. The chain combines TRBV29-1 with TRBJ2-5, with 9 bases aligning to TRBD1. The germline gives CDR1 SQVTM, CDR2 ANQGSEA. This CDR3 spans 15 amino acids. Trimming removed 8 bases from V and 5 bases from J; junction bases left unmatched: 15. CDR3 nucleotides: TGCAGCATAAAGTGGGGACAGGGAGGTTCTGAGACCCAGTACTTC. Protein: CSIKWGQGGSETQYF.

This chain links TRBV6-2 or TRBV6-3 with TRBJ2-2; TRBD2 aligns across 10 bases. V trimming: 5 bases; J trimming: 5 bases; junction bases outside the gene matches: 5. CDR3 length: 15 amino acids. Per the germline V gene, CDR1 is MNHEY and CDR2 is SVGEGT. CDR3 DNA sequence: TGTGCCAGCAGTCAAGCGGGGGGGCTGACCGGGGAGCTGTTTTTT. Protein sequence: CASSQAGGLTGELFF.

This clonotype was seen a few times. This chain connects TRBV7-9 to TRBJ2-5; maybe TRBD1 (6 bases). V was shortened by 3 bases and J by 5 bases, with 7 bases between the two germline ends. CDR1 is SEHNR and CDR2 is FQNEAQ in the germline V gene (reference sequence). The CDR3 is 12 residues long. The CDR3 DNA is TGTGCCAGCAGCTTCAGGGGTGAGACCCAGTACTTC. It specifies CASSFRGETQYF.